The source of this TCR beta chain is a study of response to subunit inactivated influenza vaccine. The V gene end was trimmed by 4 bases and the J gene end by 5 bases; junction bases not matched to a gene: 11. Germline V gene lookup returns CDR1 KGHDR and CDR2 SFDVKD. The CDR3 sequence is 17 residues long. Points from the study as a whole: Each seasonal flu vaccination may recruit only limited new T cells, authors suggested.

Regarding this clonotype: Its matching antigen is unknown.

TCRdb re-called the RT-PCR reads with MiXCR, one entry per CDR3 protein. The table lists about 480,000 distinct CDR3 sequences, 10% to 11% of them singletons. J is TRBJ2-3 and V is TRBV24-1; the match to TRBD1 covers 10 bases. This receptor was taken from a man aged 45-65 years who received an inactivated influenza vaccine. Source: PBMCs from blood, taken roughly 6 weeks after vaccination. The CDR3 bases are TGTGCCACCAGTGACGGGGACAGGGGATTCGTATTAGATACGCAGTATTTT. Its translation is CATSDGDRGFVLDTQYF.